The present entry profiles one T cell receptor beta chain with its context. Its target is unknown. 13 Jbeta primers and 60 Vbeta primers were used for the PCR. Data came from immunoSEQ multiplex PCR; TCRdb stores just in-frame clones and leaves some out. Altogether approximately 130,000 clones are present, 81% being singletons, with the ten largest covering around 0.67%. These data originate in a study of cytomegalovirus exposure and HLA in healthy donors. Whole-study results and caveats: Later work associated roughly 17,000 TCR beta sequences with HLA alleles at 0.05 false discovery rate.

The sequence was collected from a young man in good health and CMV-seronegative. Material for sequencing was PBMCs.

In DNA, the CDR3 is TGTGCCAGCAGCCAGACAGGGTTTCGACAGAACACTGAAGCTTTCTTT. Translating gives CASSQTGFRQNTEAFF. The J gene is TRBJ1-1, the V gene TRBV2; 7 bases are a match to TRBD1. The CDR3 runs to 16 residues. V was clipped by 6 bases and J by 1 base; unmatched bases: 11. CDR1 and CDR2 (germline): SNHLY, FYNNEI.